This is a list of T cell receptor beta chains from one sample in a study of blood T cell repertoires in COVID-19. The protocol was immunoSEQ multiplex PCR, while the TCRdb copy is restricted to in-frame clones and leaves out a portion. The table has about 120,000 clones, less than 90% seen once; the top ten hold about 2%. Sequences were obtained from peripheral blood. Source of these receptors: a man in his sixties or seventies with acute or convalescent COVID-19. Each CDR3 is given with its conserved first and last residue. D genes are given only for firm matches. Clone size is shown for a subset of rows, as once, few, many or a class of expanded clone.

CDR3 DNA: TGTGCCAGCAGCTTGCAGGGATATGAGCAGTTCTTC
CDR3 protein: CASSLQGYEQFF
D gene: NA
J gene: TRBJ2-1
clone size: NA
V gene: TRBV5-6

CDR3 DNA: TGTGCCAGCAGTTATAGCCGGGAACACTCTGGAAACACCATATATTTT
CDR3 protein: CASSYSREHSGNTIYF
D gene: NA
J gene: TRBJ1-3
clone size: NA
V gene: TRBV6-5

CDR3 DNA: TGCGCCAGCAGACCTGGACAGGGGATGAACACTGAAGCTTTCTTT
CDR3 protein: CASRPGQGMNTEAFF
D gene: TRBD1
J gene: TRBJ1-1
clone size: NA
V gene: TRBV5-1

CDR3 DNA: TGTGCCAGCAGTGAGGCAAGTCACGGCTACACCTTC
CDR3 protein: CASSEASHGYTF
D gene: NA
J gene: TRBJ1-2
clone size: NA
V gene: TRBV6-1

CDR3 DNA: TGTGCCAGCAGCCCAAGACAGGGTTACAACACTGAAGCTTTCTTT
CDR3 protein: CASSPRQGYNTEAFF
D gene: TRBD1
J gene: TRBJ1-1
clone size: once
V gene: TRBV13

CDR3 DNA: TGTGCCAGCAGTGAACCGGGACAGGGGCGGGCTGAAGCTTTCTTT
CDR3 protein: CASSEPGQGRAEAFF
D gene: TRBD1
J gene: TRBJ1-1
clone size: NA
V gene: TRBV6-1

CDR3 DNA: TGTGCCAGCACCGTACAGGGGAGCAATCAGCCCCAGCATTTT
CDR3 protein: CASTVQGSNQPQHF
D gene: TRBD1
J gene: TRBJ1-5
clone size: NA
V gene: TRBV5-4

CDR3 DNA: TGTGCCAGCACCCCTCTGACAGCGGACAGGGGGCACTATGGCTACACCTTC
CDR3 protein: CASTPLTADRGHYGYTF
D gene: TRBD1
J gene: TRBJ1-2
clone size: NA
V gene: TRBV28

CDR3 DNA: TGTGCCACCAGTGATTTGAGCGGGGGAGTTACCGGGGAGCTGTTTTTT
CDR3 protein: CATSDLSGGVTGELFF
D gene: TRBD2
J gene: TRBJ2-2
clone size: NA
V gene: TRBV24-1

CDR3 DNA: TGCAGCGTTCGGGCGGACTACTATGGCTACACCTTC
CDR3 protein: CSVRADYYGYTF
D gene: NA
J gene: TRBJ1-2
clone size: few
V gene: TRBV29-1

CDR3 DNA: TGTGCCAGCAGTTTCCGCCTCGACAGTCCGAATTCACCCCTCCACTTT
CDR3 protein: CASSFRLDSPNSPLHF
D gene: NA
J gene: TRBJ1-6
clone size: few
V gene: TRBV27

CDR3 DNA: TGCGCCAGCAGCCCAGAGGGGGCACGCAGCAATCAGCCCCAGCATTTT
CDR3 protein: CASSPEGARSNQPQHF
D gene: TRBD1
J gene: TRBJ1-5
clone size: NA
V gene: TRBV5-1

CDR3 DNA: TGCGCCAGCAGCCAAGCAGGATCCTTAATTAACTCACCCCTCCACTTT
CDR3 protein: CASSQAGSLINSPLHF
D gene: NA
J gene: TRBJ1-6
clone size: NA
V gene: TRBV4-1

CDR3 DNA: TGTGCCAGCTCCACAGGGCTCAATCAGCCCCAGCATTTT
CDR3 protein: CASSTGLNQPQHF
D gene: NA
J gene: TRBJ1-5
clone size: NA
V gene: TRBV18

CDR3 DNA: TGTGCCAGCAGCTTAGGGAAGCCGCGGCTCTTTGGCTACACCTTC
CDR3 protein: CASSLGKPRLFGYTF
D gene: NA
J gene: TRBJ1-2
clone size: NA
V gene: TRBV7-2

CDR3 DNA: TGTGCCAGCAGTGACGGTCGGGGCTACACCTTC
CDR3 protein: CASSDGRGYTF
D gene: NA
J gene: TRBJ1-2
clone size: NA
V gene: TRBV6-4